This T cell receptor (beta chain) was identified in a study of cytomegalovirus exposure and HLA in healthy donors (dated by TCRdb to 2016 to 2017). For the study in its entirety: An earlier analysis of more than 550 of the donors reported approximately 280 Gb of sequence data and 117 million unique TCR beta sequences obtained from about 200 million T cells. To decide whether each TCR beta V gene segment behaved as functional or pseudogenic, an earlier analysis of several hundred of the donors relied on high-throughput TCR beta sequencing. Alongside the repertoire data, information on donor age, sex, ethnicity and CMV serostatus was compiled. Roughly 5 DR-DQ haplotypes were handled as single units for association and clustering because linkage in the cohort was strong. The study used immunosequencing to profile the T cell repertoires of under 700 subjects and linked those repertoires to cytomegalovirus serostatus. The aim of the study was to test whether cataloging public T cell receptors could identify signatures of past pathogen exposure. Along with the approximately 650-subject first cohort, a separate validation cohort of more than 90 different subjects was used. In a later analysis, previously published TCR beta repertoires from roughly 710 donors were re-analyzed and high-resolution HLA genotyping was added so that TCR occurrence patterns could be studied. HLA typing included class I and class II loci at four-digit resolution. On average, roughly 200,000 unique TCR beta nucleotide sequences were sequenced per donor among fewer than 500 genotyped donors of the cohort, with roughly 18% of those sequences being non-productive. Every discovery cohort repertoire had been produced on one sequencing platform. The later analysis used no new phenotypic data to find candidate immune exposures, relying instead on TCR beta sequences and their occurrence across donors. Among the approximately 400 genotyped donors, around 79% belonged to the genetic ancestry cluster associated with self-reported Caucasian donors. An early release that covered more than 550 HLA-typed donors contained about 290 gigabases of sequencing data and about 93 million unique TCR sequences. A later genetic analysis used genome-wide SNP genotypes for about 60% of the roughly 700 donors, treating that subset as a discovery cohort. High-throughput TCR immunosequencing, statistical association of individual TCRs with disease status, and machine learning were combined to predict cytomegalovirus infection status. Typing coverage differed by locus: A, B, C, DRB1 and DQB1 were typed in about 629-640 donors, DQA1 in about 550, DPA1 in 600 to 610, and DPB1 in around 490.

Findings and caveats that apply to the study as a whole: V-gene and J-gene trimming of TCR beta chains was associated with a missense DCLRE1C variant in a later genetic analysis, and the association was replicated in an independent cohort. Compared with equally common non-associated chains, HLA-associated TCR beta chains in a later analysis were more clonally expanded and had lower generation probabilities. Because the 87-base-pair reads could not distinguish some IMGT-functional V segments, including TRBV6-2 and TRBV6-3, those segments were excluded. The authors suggested that the approach could potentially be generalized to other disease states and immunological phenotypes. A later analysis found that most CMV-associated TCR beta chains appeared HLA-restricted, with HLA associations seemingly driven largely by CMV exposure. Across donors, most TCR sequences were observed very rarely, whereas some public TCRs were present in many individuals. A further reported finding was that TCR beta sequences accurately predicted the HLA-A and HLA-B alleles for most subjects in the first cohort. The presence/absence analyses assumed that sequencing depth was roughly uniform across donors, and that assumption may not be true. In the study, 150 to 200 TCR beta chains were listed as associated with cytomegalovirus. Several of the top co-occurrence clusters appeared to be linked to parvovirus B19, influenza, CMV and Epstein-Barr virus, according to a later analysis. In an earlier analysis of 587 of the donors, most TCR beta V segments appeared in productive rearrangements about 90% or about 30% of the time, broadly matching IMGT annotations. When HLA alleles, especially DR and DQ, strongly co-occurred, TCR associations were difficult to assign to individual alleles. Seventeen rarely observed V segments, including chromosome 9 orphons, were excluded from the earlier analysis of about 600 of the donors because counts were too low. Only TCR beta chains were sequenced in this cohort, and the absence of alpha or paired-chain data limited detectable features. The classifier was reported to diagnose cytomegalovirus status with high specificity and sensitivity in both the original cohort and the validation cohort. A later analysis found that TCR association rates varied across HLA loci, with DRB1 alleles showing the most associated TCRs and HLA-C alleles the fewest. Immune exposure information for the cohort was limited to CMV serostatus. Linkage disequilibrium might explain the correlated functional status among segregating V segments, but an unknown experimental factor could not be ruled out. A later analysis associated 16,951 TCR beta sequences with specific HLA alleles at a false discovery rate of 0.05. Three of the identified cytomegalovirus-associated TCR beta chains were confirmed in vitro to be specific for cytomegalovirus antigens. Because HLA typing was unavailable for some donors at each locus, only the typed subset was used in association tests. The sequencing pipeline was judged likely to have produced a cluster of highly shared sequence variants as a technical artifact. According to a later genetic analysis, donors in an Asian-associated ancestry cluster had fewer N-insertions in productive TCRs than the roughly 660-donor mean.

Turning to this clone: The target of this receptor is not known. No per-base quality is available; no much larger clone lies one base away.

The protocol used for the library was the immunoSEQ multiplex PCR assay. A mixture of 60 forward primers for TCR Vbeta segments and 13 reverse primers for TCR Jbeta segments was used in the multiplex PCR. A multiplex PCR assay on genomic DNA amplified the CDR3 region of rearranged TCR beta genes. Amplified TCR beta libraries were sequenced as 87-base-pair reads on the Illumina HiSeq System. The authors processed their data as follows. In a later analysis, some 80 million unique TCR beta chains were counted across the 650 to 700 repertoires, and around 11 million of these chains were shared by at least two donors. A nearest-neighbor algorithm error-corrected the raw reads and collapsed the reads into unique sequences, merging closely related sequences to remove PCR and sequencing errors. Alignment of CDR3 sequences to IMGT reference sequences was used to assign V, D and J gene segments. For a sequence to be retained, a match of at least six nucleotides was required to both a V gene segment and a J gene segment. Rearrangements were called productive when the CDR3 lacked stop codons and stayed in frame with V and J; all others were non-productive. CDR3 was defined according to IMGT convention as the region running from the second conserved V-encoded cysteine to the conserved J-encoded phenylalanine. The earlier analysis of about 620 of the donors excluded sequences that lacked an unambiguous match to a single V gene segment. In an earlier analysis of approximately 590 of the donors, V segments were called functional above 56.7% productive rearrangements and were called segregating when the between-donor standard deviation exceeded 5%. A statistical classification framework was developed to diagnose cytomegalovirus status using the catalog of TCR beta chain sequences. V and J gene assignment, in a later analysis, came from comparing TCR nucleotide sequences with IMGT/GENE-DB human TR gene sequences. The TCRdist pipeline was used in a later analysis to assign CDR3 sequences and most-parsimonious VDJ recombination scenarios. A later analysis defined each TCR beta chain by its CDR3 amino acid sequence plus V-gene family, and excluded reads lacking a unique V-gene family. In a later analysis, fewer than 600 highly shared, low-generation-probability nucleotide sequences were removed to address suspected cross-contamination and a sequencing artifact. In a later analysis, a clonal expansion index was calculated for each public chain from normalized within-repertoire ranks of inferred template counts. Generation probabilities in a later analysis came from a VDJ recombination model fitted to out-of-frame rearrangements, and those results were checked against IGoR. In a later analysis, TCR-TCR, TCR-HLA and TCR-CMV co-occurrence was scored with hypergeometric tests, and a repertoire-size bias correction was applied to TCR pairs. In a later analysis, false discovery rates were estimated by permuting HLA or CMV assignments 20 times. In a later analysis, co-occurring TCRs were grouped with DBSCAN, and TCRdist sequence similarity was added when clustering was performed within HLA-allele-positive subsets. Repertoires with fewer than 30,000 or more than 120,000 public chains, plus five repertoires with anomalous nucleotide sharing, were excluded from co-occurrence clustering. TCRdb's version of the immuneACCESS table is confined to in-frame rearrangements and falls short of the full clone set. An unresolved V gene accounts for under half of the shortfall where checked; the remainder is of unknown origin. Clone size and the V and J calls come from that table; the DNA yielded D and trimming. Recorded for this sample are about 140,000 clones; roughly 70% of them occurred a single time. The biggest ten clones account for less than 11% of the sample.

In the germline V gene, CDR1 corresponds to SNHLY and CDR2 to FYNNEI. The CDR3 runs 17 residues from the cysteine to the phenylalanine. Just CDR3 DNA is preserved here, 51 bases in frame from base 1. Between the V and J ends, shortened by 3 bases and 0 bases respectively, the junction contains 15 bases. The cohort comprised some 730 healthy bone marrow donors. All cohort members were sampled while nominally healthy, although unrecorded immune exposures were likely present. The donor tested CMV seropositive, placing the donor among the 250 to 350 seropositive members of the cohort. Every donor gave a peripheral blood sample, and the peripheral blood mononuclear cells from that sample were used for TCR beta sequencing. Genomic DNA extraction from the blood cell samples was performed with the Qiagen DNeasy Blood Extraction Kit.

Sequencing was carried out using PBMCs. In this chain, TRBV2 is recombined with TRBJ1-3; the D gene is perhaps TRBD1, on 6 matching bases. The clonotype comes from a man aged 25-45 years in good health and CMV-seropositive. The CDR3 reads CASSDEGRGNSGNTIYF. The DNA reads as follows: TGTGCCAGCAGTGACGAGGGCAGGGGAAACTCTGGAAACACCATATATTTT. The variable domain in full, with residues beyond the CDR3 obtained from the reference TRBV2 and TRBJ1-3 genes, is EPEVTQTPSHQVTQMGQEVILRCVPISNHLYFYWYRQILGQKVEFLVSFYNNEISEKSEIFDDQFSVERPDGSNFTLKIRSTKLEDSAMYFCASSDEGRGNSGNTIYFGEGSWLTVV.